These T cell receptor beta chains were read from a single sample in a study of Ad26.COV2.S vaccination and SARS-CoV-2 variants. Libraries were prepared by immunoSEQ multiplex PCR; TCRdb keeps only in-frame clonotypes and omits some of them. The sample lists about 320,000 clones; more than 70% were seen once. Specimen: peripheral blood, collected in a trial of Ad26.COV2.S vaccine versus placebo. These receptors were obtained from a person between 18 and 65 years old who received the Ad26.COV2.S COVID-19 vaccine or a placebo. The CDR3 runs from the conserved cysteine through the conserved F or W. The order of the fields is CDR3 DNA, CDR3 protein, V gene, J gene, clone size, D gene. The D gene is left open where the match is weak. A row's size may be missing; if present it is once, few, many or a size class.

TGTGCCAGCAGCTTGGGGCGCTTTTCCTACAATCAGCCCCAGCATTTT	CASSLGRFSYNQPQHF	TRBV5-6	TRBJ1-5	-	-
TGCGCCAGCAGCTTGCTCGAGTTCACAGATACGCAGTATTTT	CASSLLEFTDTQYF	TRBV5-1	TRBJ2-3	-	-
TGTGCCAGCAGTCCCCTAACGGGACAGCCTACCTACGAGCAGTACTTC	CASSPLTGQPTYEQYF	TRBV27	TRBJ2-7	-	TRBD1
TGTGCCAGCAGCCACGCGAACAATGAGCAGTTCTTC	CASSHANNEQFF	TRBV3-1/TRBV3-2	TRBJ2-1	-	-
TGTGCCAGCAGTTACGGCGCAGGGGGTCACACTGAAGCTTTCTTT	CASSYGAGGHTEAFF	TRBV6-2/TRBV6-3	TRBJ1-1	-	TRBD1
TGCAGTGCTAGCGCAGAATATGAGCAGTTCTTC	CSASAEYEQFF	TRBV20-1	TRBJ2-1	-	-
TGCGCCAGCAGCTGGGGGGGCATAGGGAATGAGCAGTTCTTC	CASSWGGIGNEQFF	TRBV5-1	TRBJ2-1	-	-
TGTGCCACCAGTGATTCTGACAGGGTATGGGAGCAGTTCTTC	CATSDSDRVWEQFF	TRBV24-1	TRBJ2-1	-	TRBD1
TGTGCCAGCAGCCGCGGTGGGTTGGAGACCCAGTACTTC	CASSRGGLETQYF	TRBV7-9	TRBJ2-5	-	-
TGTGCCAGCAGCCGGAGACTAGATGAAAAACTGTTTTTT	CASSRRLDEKLFF	TRBV13	TRBJ1-4	-	-
TGTGCCAGCAGCTTGGAATCCGGAAACAAAAACATTCAGTACTTC	CASSLESGNKNIQYF	TRBV5-4	TRBJ2-4	-	-
TGTGCCAGCAGCCCCACAGGGGCTAGCAATCAGCCCCAGCATTTT	CASSPTGASNQPQHF	TRBV6-5	TRBJ1-5	-	TRBD1
TGTGCCAGCTCGCGCGACAGGGCGAACACTGAAGCTTTCTTT	CASSRDRANTEAFF	TRBV18	TRBJ1-1	-	TRBD1
TGCGCCAGCAGCCAAGTACAGGGGGTGAACAATCAGCCCCAGCATTTT	CASSQVQGVNNQPQHF	TRBV4-1	TRBJ1-5	-	TRBD1
TGTGCCAGCAGCGACAGGGGTTGGAATCAGCCCCAGCATTTT	CASSDRGWNQPQHF	TRBV2	TRBJ1-5	once	TRBD1
TGTGCCAGCAGCTTAACAGGGCCGAGAACGAACACTGAAGCTTTCTTT	CASSLTGPRTNTEAFF	TRBV7-9	TRBJ1-1	many	-
TGTGCCTGGAGCGAGCAGGGGTCTGGGACTGAAGCTTTCTTT	CAWSEQGSGTEAFF	TRBV30	TRBJ1-1	-	-
TGCGCCAGCAGCTTGGCAGGGGGTGGAGAGACCCAGTACTTC	CASSLAGGGETQYF	TRBV5-1	TRBJ2-5	few	TRBD1
TGTGCCTGGGGGGGAGGGTTAAATGAGCAGTTCTTC	CAWGGGLNEQFF	TRBV30	TRBJ2-1	-	TRBD2
TGTGCCACCAGTGATTCCCGGACAGGGGGAGAGACCCAGTACTTC	CATSDSRTGGETQYF	TRBV24-1	TRBJ2-5	-	TRBD1
TGCAGCGCTTCAGTCTCGTCCGGGAGAAACTATGGCTACACCTTC	CSASVSSGRNYGYTF	TRBV29-1	TRBJ1-2	-	-
TGCGCCAGCAGCTTGGCCTCGCAAAACTACGAGCAGTACTTC	CASSLASQNYEQYF	TRBV5-1	TRBJ2-7	-	-
TGCAGCGTTGAAGGGACAGGAGACACAGATACGCAGTATTTT	CSVEGTGDTDTQYF	TRBV29-1	TRBJ2-3	-	TRBD1
TGTGCCAGCAGCCCTGGACAGGCTTACAATGAGCAGTTCTTC	CASSPGQAYNEQFF	TRBV7-2	TRBJ2-1	-	TRBD1
TGTGCCAGCAGCTTGGGACTAGCGGGTGATGAGCAGTTCTTC	CASSLGLAGDEQFF	TRBV5-6	TRBJ2-1	-	TRBD2
TGCGCCAGCAGCCAAGGATTGTTGACAGTTCAGTACTTC	CASSQGLLTVQYF	TRBV4-1	TRBJ2-7	-	-
TGTGCCAGCAGTGAATCTGGGGTTGAAGAGCAGTACTTC	CASSESGVEEQYF	TRBV6-1	TRBJ2-7	-	-
TGCGCCAGCAGCTCGGAGCCAAGTGGGAATTCACCCCTCCACTTT	CASSSEPSGNSPLHF	TRBV5-1	TRBJ1-6	-	-
TGTGCCAGCAGTGAAAATTCGGGCACAGAAAATAGCAATCAGCCCCAGCATTTT	CASSENSGTENSNQPQHF	TRBV2	TRBJ1-5	few	-
TGTGCCAGCAGCTTCGACAGCCGTCCTCGCTACGAGCAGTACTTC	CASSFDSRPRYEQYF	TRBV11-2	TRBJ2-7	-	-
TGTGCCACCAGCAGAGGAAGTGGACTAGCGGGGGGAGATACGCAGTATTTT	CATSRGSGLAGGDTQYF	TRBV15	TRBJ2-3	-	TRBD2
TGTGCCAGCAGTCTCACAGGGGCCAATGAGCAGTTCTTC	CASSLTGANEQFF	TRBV12-3/TRBV12-4	TRBJ2-1	-	TRBD1
TGTGCCAGCCACAGGGAGGGTGGATGGGAGACCCAGTACTTC	CASHREGGWETQYF	TRBV5-4	TRBJ2-5	-	-
TGTGCCAGCAGCCCGACAGGGGGCTCGAGTGAGCAGTTCTTC	CASSPTGGSSEQFF	TRBV11-2	TRBJ2-1	-	TRBD1
TGTGCCAGCAGTGAAGATGACAACCCTTATTCACCCCTCCACTTT	CASSEDDNPYSPLHF	TRBV6-1	TRBJ1-6	-	-
TGTGCCAGCAGCCAAGAAGGGTCGTTAATGGCGTCCACAGATACGCAGTATTTT	CASSQEGSLMASTDTQYF	TRBV4-2	TRBJ2-3	-	-
TGTGCCAGCAGCCGAATGGCGGGGAAAAGTGAAAAACTGTTTTTT	CASSRMAGKSEKLFF	TRBV7-6	TRBJ1-4	-	-
TGTGCCAGCAGCTTCCTTTCGGTCCCGAACACCGGGGAGCTGTTTTTT	CASSFLSVPNTGELFF	TRBV5-6	TRBJ2-2	-	-
TGTGCCTCGAGAGGGGCCATGAACACTGAAGCTTTCTTT	CASRGAMNTEAFF	TRBV30	TRBJ1-1	-	-
TGTGCCAGCAGCTACCCCGATAACACCGGGGAGCTGTTTTTT	CASSYPDNTGELFF	TRBV5-6	TRBJ2-2	-	-
TGTGCCAGCAGCCCTATGGGAGATGAAAAACTGTTTTTT	CASSPMGDEKLFF	TRBV14	TRBJ1-4	-	-
TGTGCCACCAGCAGAGCGGGGGGGAACACAGATACGCAGTATTTT	CATSRAGGNTDTQYF	TRBV15	TRBJ2-3	-	TRBD2
TGCGCCAGCAGCCAAGACAGGTTGCACACCGGGGAGCTGTTTTTT	CASSQDRLHTGELFF	TRBV4-3	TRBJ2-2	-	-
TGTGCCAGCAGCTTTCGTCAAAGGACAACCGAGACCCAGTACTTC	CASSFRQRTTETQYF	TRBV3-1/TRBV3-2	TRBJ2-5	-	-
TGTGCCAGCAGCGACATGGAGGGCGGGGGCTACACCTTC	CASSDMEGGGYTF	TRBV7-8	TRBJ1-2	-	-
TGTGCCAGCAGCAACCTGGGACTAGCGGGGGGGCCGGACACCGGGGAGCTGTTTTTT	CASSNLGLAGGPDTGELFF	TRBV11-2	TRBJ2-2	-	TRBD2
TGTGCCAGCAGTTTAATGGAGAATCAGCCCCAGCATTTT	CASSLMENQPQHF	TRBV12-3/TRBV12-4	TRBJ1-5	-	-
TGTGCCAGCAGCTTAGGAGGCGGGCAAATTAACACCGGGGAGCTGTTTTTT	CASSLGGGQINTGELFF	TRBV7-2	TRBJ2-2	-	-
TGTGCCAGCAGCTTGGGAAGACGAGATAACTATGGCTACACCTTC	CASSLGRRDNYGYTF	TRBV5-6	TRBJ1-2	-	-
TGTGCCAGCTCACCAGCTATTACGGCGCGGGGCAATCAGCCCCAGCATTTT	CASSPAITARGNQPQHF	TRBV18	TRBJ1-5	once	-
TGTGCCAGCAGCCAAGGAGGGGATCAGCCCCAGCATTTT	CASSQGGDQPQHF	TRBV3-1/TRBV3-2	TRBJ1-5	-	-
TGTGCCAGCAGCTTAGGTAGCGGGGGGCACACATCCGATACGCAGTATTTT	CASSLGSGGHTSDTQYF	TRBV7-9	TRBJ2-3	-	TRBD2
TGTGCCAGCAGTTTTCGACGGAACACTGAAGCTTTCTTT	CASSFRRNTEAFF	TRBV28	TRBJ1-1	-	-
TGTGCCAGCAGCTTGTCGGGGTTAGGTTGGGAGACCCAGTACTTC	CASSLSGLGWETQYF	TRBV5-8	TRBJ2-5	-	-
TGCGCCAGCACCTCCGGGACAGCGACCTCTGGGGCCAACGTCCTGACTTTC	CASTSGTATSGANVLTF	TRBV5-1	TRBJ2-6	-	TRBD1
TGTGCCAGCAGCTTAGGGGGGAACGAGCAGTACTTC	CASSLGGNEQYF	TRBV11-2	TRBJ2-7	once	-
TGCGCCAGCAGCGATACAGGCTATGGCTACACCTTC	CASSDTGYGYTF	TRBV10-2	TRBJ1-2	-	-